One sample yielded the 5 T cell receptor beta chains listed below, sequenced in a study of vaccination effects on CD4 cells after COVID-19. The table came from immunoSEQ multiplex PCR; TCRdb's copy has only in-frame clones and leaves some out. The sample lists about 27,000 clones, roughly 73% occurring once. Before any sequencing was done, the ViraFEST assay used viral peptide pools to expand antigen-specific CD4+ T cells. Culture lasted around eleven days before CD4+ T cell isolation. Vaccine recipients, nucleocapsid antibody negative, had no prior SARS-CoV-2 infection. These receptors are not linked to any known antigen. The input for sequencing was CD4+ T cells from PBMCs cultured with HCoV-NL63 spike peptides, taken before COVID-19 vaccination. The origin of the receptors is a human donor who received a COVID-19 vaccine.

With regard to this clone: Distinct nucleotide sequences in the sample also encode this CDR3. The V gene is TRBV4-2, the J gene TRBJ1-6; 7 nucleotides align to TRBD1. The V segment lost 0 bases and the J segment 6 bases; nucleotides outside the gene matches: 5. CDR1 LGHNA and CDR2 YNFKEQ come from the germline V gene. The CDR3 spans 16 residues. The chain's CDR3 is CASSQEGAGGNSPLHF. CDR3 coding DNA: TGTGCCAGCAGCCAAGAAGGGGCAGGGGGTAATTCACCCCTCCACTTT.

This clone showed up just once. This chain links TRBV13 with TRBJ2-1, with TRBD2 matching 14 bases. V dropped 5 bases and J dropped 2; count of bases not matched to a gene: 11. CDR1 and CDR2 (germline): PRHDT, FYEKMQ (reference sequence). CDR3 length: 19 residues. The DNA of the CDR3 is TGTGCCAGCAGCCTCCGGACTAGCGGGGGGTCCACGGCCTACAATGAGCAGTTCTTC. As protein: CASSLRTSGGSTAYNEQFF.

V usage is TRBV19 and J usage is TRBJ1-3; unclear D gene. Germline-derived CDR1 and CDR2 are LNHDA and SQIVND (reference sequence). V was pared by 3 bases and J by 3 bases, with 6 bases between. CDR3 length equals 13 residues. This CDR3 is CASSIGFGNTIYF. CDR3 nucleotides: TGTGCCAGTAGTATTGGTTTTGGAAACACCATATATTTT.

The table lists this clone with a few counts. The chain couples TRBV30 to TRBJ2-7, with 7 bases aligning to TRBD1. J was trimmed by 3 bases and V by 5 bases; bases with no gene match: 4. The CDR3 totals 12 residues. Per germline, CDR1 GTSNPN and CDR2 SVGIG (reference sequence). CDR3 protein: CAWGRGIYEQYF. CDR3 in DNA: TGTGCCTGGGGCAGGGGGATCTACGAGCAGTACTTC.

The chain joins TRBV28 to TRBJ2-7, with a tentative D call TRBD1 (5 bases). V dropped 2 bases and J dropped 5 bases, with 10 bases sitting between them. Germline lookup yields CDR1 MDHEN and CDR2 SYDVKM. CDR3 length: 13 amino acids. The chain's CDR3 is CASSLGRGNEQYF. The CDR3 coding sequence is TGTGCCAGCAGTTTAGGTAGGGGTAACGAGCAGTACTTC.